The 21 T cell receptor beta chains below all came from one sample that was sequenced in a study of T cell responses to AZD1222 COVID-19 vaccine (dated by TCRdb to the early 2020s). The time point label of this sample denotes: about 28 days (+/-7) after the second vaccine dose. Library method: the immunoSEQ multiplex PCR assay. TCRdb holds this immuneACCESS table with in-frame rearrangements only. Some clones are missing; in checked studies, unresolved V genes explain under half, and the rest has no known cause. The sample profile shows some 200,000 clones; 88% of them were found once. The ten largest make up roughly 26% of the sample. The sequences come from peripheral blood, collected 28 days after the second AZD1222 dose. The receptor source for this set is an adult who received the AZD1222 COVID-19 vaccine.

This clone was detected once. J is TRBJ2-5 and V is TRBV9; D is uncertain. Trimming pared 4 bases from V and 2 bases from J, leaving 9 bases between. Germline values: CDR1 SGDLS, CDR2 YYNGEE. The CDR3 is 13 amino acids. CDR3 protein: CASSPHIQETQYF. The CDR3, as DNA: TGTGCCAGCAGCCCACACATACAAGAGACCCAGTACTTC. The whole variable domain, remainder taken from reference TRBV9 and TRBJ2-5, is DSGVTQTPKHLITATGQRVTLRCSPRSGDLSVYWYQQSLDQGLQFLIQYYNGEERAKGNILERFSAQQFPDLHSELNLSSLELGDSALYFCASSPHIQETQYFGPGTRLLVL.

V and J are TRBV19 and TRBJ1-2; D may be TRBD1 (6 bases). Trimming removed 8 bases at V and 3 bases at J, with 13 bases between. CDR1 is LNHDA, CDR2 SQIVND, per germline (reference sequence). The CDR3 extends over 13 amino acids. The CDR3 bases are TGTGCCAGTTCGAGCGGGGGCCACTATGGCTACACCTTC. The encoded protein is CASSSGGHYGYTF.

DNA of the CDR3: TGTGCCAGCACCCTCTCAACAGGGAACTCCTACAATGAGCAGTTCTTC. Translated, it gives CASTLSTGNSYNEQFF. V is TRBV28 and J is TRBJ2-1, with D maybe TRBD1 (6 bases). The length of the CDR3 is 16 residues. Germline-derived CDR1 and CDR2 are MDHEN and SYDVKM. V was pared by 7 bases and J by 0 bases, with 16 bases between.

The chain couples TRBV19 to TRBJ1-2; no clear D. The germline V and J ends were trimmed by 7 bases and 5 bases, with 11 bases remaining between them. The CDR3 has 12 amino acids. The germline V gene encodes CDR1 LNHDA and CDR2 SQIVND (reference sequence). DNA for the CDR3: TGTGCCAGTACCGAGTGGGGTTATGGCTACACCTTC. Its protein product is CASTEWGYGYTF.

This chain links TRBV9 with TRBJ1-2; no clear D. The CDR3 length is 11 residues. V shed 3 bases and J shed 8 bases, with 8 bases lying between them. The germline V gene encodes CDR1 SGDLS and CDR2 YYNGEE. The CDR3 DNA follows: TGTGCCAGCAGCGGCCTGGGGGGCTACACCTTC. Amino acid sequence: CASSGLGGYTF.

For the CDR3, the DNA is TGCGCCAGCAGCTTATGGGACAGGGAGGACACGCAGTATTTT. Protein product: CASSLWDREDTQYF. The chain uses TRBV5-1 and TRBJ2-3, with 9 bases that match TRBD1. The junction had 7 bases not matched to a gene; V was cut back by 2 bases and J by 9 bases. Germline V CDR1 and CDR2: SGHRS, YFSETQ. The CDR3 contains 14 residues. Together with reference TRBV5-1 and TRBJ2-3, the CDR3 gives the full variable domain: KAGVTQTPRYLIKTRGQQVTLSCSPISGHRSVSWYQQTPGQGLQFLFEYFSETQRNKGNFPGRFSGRQFSNSRSEMNVSTLELGDSALYLCASSLWDREDTQYFGPGTRLTVL.

The chain joins TRBV19 to TRBJ1-4; TRBD1 might be the D (5 bases). In germline, CDR1 is LNHDA, CDR2 SQIVND (reference sequence). The CDR3 spans 16 residues. V was clipped by 1 base and J by 3 bases, with 12 bases between them. The CDR3 DNA is TGTGCCAGTAGTATAGGCGACCGAGGGGCTAATGAAAAACTGTTTTTT. This gives the protein CASSIGDRGANEKLFF.

This clone was recorded a few times. The chain couples TRBV11-2 to TRBJ2-1; D unclear. V shed 5 bases and J shed 7 bases, with 6 bases lying between them. The CDR3 runs 11 residues. The germline CDR1 and CDR2 sequences are SGHAT and FQNNGV. CDR3: CASSLGNEQFF. Written as DNA, the CDR3 is TGTGCCAGCAGCCTCGGGAATGAGCAGTTCTTC. The entire variable domain, with the rest obtained from reference TRBV11-2 and TRBJ2-1, is as follows: EAGVAQSPRYKIIEKRQSVAFWCNPISGHATLYWYQQILGQGPKLLIQFQNNGVVDDSQLPKDRFSAERLKGVDSTLKIQPAKLEDSAVYLCASSLGNEQFFGPGTRLTVL.

This clone was detected only once. The chain recombines TRBV3-1 (or the pseudogene TRBV3-2) with TRBJ2-1, with D unresolved. CDR3 size: 16 residues. V was cut by 0 bases and J by 5 bases, with 14 bases left in between. Per the germline V gene, CDR1 is LGHDT and CDR2 is YNNKEL (reference sequence). The DNA of the CDR3 is TGTGCCAGCAGCCAAGAGCCACTATACCCTGACAATGAGCAGTTCTTC. It translates to CASSQEPLYPDNEQFF.

The rearrangement links TRBV6-5 to TRBJ2-7; tentatively, D is TRBD1 (6 bases). This CDR3 has 14 residues. Germline CDR1 reads MNHEY; CDR2 reads SVGAGI. Trimming took off 7 bases at V and 5 bases at J, with 18 bases between the two ends. DNA for the CDR3: TGTGCCAGCAACCCGGCCACAGGGTACCACGAGCAGTACTTC. Amino acids: CASNPATGYHEQYF.

The gene calls are TRBV4-1 and TRBJ2-7; D uncertain. The CDR3 runs 13 residues. Between the trimmed V and J ends, which lost 4 bases and 3 bases, there was a span of 10 bases. Germline V CDR1 and CDR2: MGHRA, YSYEKL. CDR3 sequence: CASSLSTGYEQYF. CDR3 nucleotides: TGCGCCAGCAGCCTCTCCACCGGCTACGAGCAGTACTTC.

In DNA, the CDR3 is TGTGCCAGCGGGCCGGACAGGGTGCGGGGTACTGAAGCTTTCTTT. Translated: CASGPDRVRGTEAFF. The chain recombines TRBV6-5 with TRBJ1-1; 8 bases match TRBD1. Germline trimming cut 8 bases from V and 5 bases from J; bases unmatched to any gene: 13. The CDR3 length is 15 residues. CDR1 is MNHEY and CDR2 is SVGAGI in the germline V gene.

The chain has TRBV28 and TRBJ1-3; D perhaps matches TRBD1 (6 bases). With 4 bases removed from V and 8 bases from J, the gap between germline ends came to 24 bases. Germline V lookup: CDR1 MDHEN, CDR2 SYDVKM. CDR3 length equals 17 residues. CDR3 sequence reads: CASSSGWPMRGRHTIYF. CDR3 in DNA: TGTGCCAGCAGTTCAGGGTGGCCCATGAGGGGGAGACACACCATATATTTT.

This sequence joins TRBV3-1 (or the pseudogene TRBV3-2) and TRBJ2-7, with D possibly TRBD2 on 6 matching bases. V lost 1 base and J 1 base, leaving 14 bases between the germline ends. CDR1 and CDR2 (germline): LGHDT, YNNKEL (reference sequence). The CDR3 sequence is 16 residues long. CDR3 bases: TGTGCCAGCAGCCAAGGGGGTGCGGGACTTTCCTACGAGCAGTACTTC. Residues: CASSQGGAGLSYEQYF.

The chain is built from TRBV19 and TRBJ2-7; D gene unclear. The CDR3 covers 13 residues. From germline, CDR1 is LNHDA and CDR2 SQIVND (reference sequence). Trimming left V 1 base short and J 5 bases short, with 9 bases between. The CDR3 DNA follows: TGTGCCAGTAGTATAGTTTTAATGAACGAGCAGTACTTC. The encoded protein is CASSIVLMNEQYF.

This clone was seen once. The chain combines TRBV5-6 with TRBJ2-5; D remains unclear. Germline V CDR1 and CDR2: SGHDT, YYEEEE. V was clipped by 4 bases and J by 5 bases, with 15 bases between them. CDR3 size: 14 residues. In nucleotides, the CDR3 is TGTGCCAGCAGCCCCGTGGCGGTTATCGAGACCCAGTACTTC. Translating it yields CASSPVAVIETQYF.

The genes are TRBV9 and TRBJ2-3; no definite D call. CDR3 length equals 14 residues. Trimming cost V 7 bases and J 0 bases, with 12 bases left between them. Germline CDR1 is SGDLS and CDR2 is YYNGEE. In DNA form, the CDR3 reads TGTGCCAGCTCCACACAGTCTAGCACAGATACGCAGTATTTT. The encoded protein is CASSTQSSTDTQYF. The full variable domain, its missing parts supplied by reference TRBV9 and TRBJ2-3, is DSGVTQTPKHLITATGQRVTLRCSPRSGDLSVYWYQQSLDQGLQFLIQYYNGEERAKGNILERFSAQQFPDLHSELNLSSLELGDSALYFCASSTQSSTDTQYFGPGTRLTVL.

J is TRBJ2-7 and V is TRBV4-3; 8 bases are a match to TRBD1. The CDR3 spans 15 residues. Losses at the gene ends were 3 bases for V and 0 bases for J; bases not matched to a gene: 4. CDR1 is LGHNA, CDR2 YSLEER, per germline. DNA for the CDR3: TGCGCCAGCAGCCAGACAGGGGCCAACTCCTACGAGCAGTACTTC. As protein: CASSQTGANSYEQYF.

The chain carries TRBV28 and TRBJ1-6; TRBD1 is a possible D gene (5 bases). With 6 bases removed from V and 0 bases from J, the gap between germline ends came to 9 bases. CDR1 MDHEN and CDR2 SYDVKM come from the germline V gene. The CDR3 consists of 15 residues. The CDR3 here is CASSRQSSYNSPLHF. The CDR3 DNA sequence: TGTGCCAGCAGCCGACAGAGCTCCTATAATTCACCCCTCCACTTT.

The chain carries TRBV19 and TRBJ1-1; D gene ambiguous. Trimming took 5 bases from V and 7 from J, leaving 11 bases between them. The CDR3 totals 12 residues. The germline CDR1 and CDR2 sequences are LNHDA and SQIVND (reference sequence). CDR3: CASSPSPGEAFF. The DNA of the CDR3 is TGTGCCAGTAGTCCTAGCCCGGGTGAAGCTTTCTTT.

J is TRBJ2-3 and V is TRBV19; the D is unclear. There are 13 residues in the CDR3. V lost 5 bases, J lost 2 bases, and 8 bases lay in between. CDR1 LNHDA and CDR2 SQIVND come from the germline V gene (reference sequence). CDR3 nucleotide sequence: TGTGCCAGTAGTCTGGCGGCCACAGATACGCAGTATTTT. Translated: CASSLAATDTQYF.